This TCR beta chain was observed in a study of blood T cells in healthy people across ages. A sample-barcoded 5' primer and a J-beta primer mix were used in a second PCR of about 6 to 12 cycles. MiXCR was run by TCRdb on the 5' RACE reads, yielding one entry per CDR3 protein. Of 800,000 to 950,000 distinct CDR3 sequences listed, about 28% are singletons. This CDR3 comprises 12 residues. With 7 bases removed from V and 6 bases from J, the gap between germline ends came to 15 bases. Germline V gene data show CDR1 as DFQATT and CDR2 as SNEGSKA (reference sequence). Findings of the study overall: The unknown donor CMV status may have confounded expanded clonotype changes. Donors of long life had a larger count of naive CD4+ cells and greater diversity than aged donors.

About this clonotype: Its specificity is not known. This may stem from a read error, because a much larger clone lies one nucleotide away.

This sample was also put to use in a study of T cells of mothers and their children. Turning to that study: A few healthy Caucasian mothers, along with their six children, served as the donors.

This sequence joins TRBV20-1 and TRBJ1-1; D gene uncertain. The receptor comes from a woman between 40 and 50 years old in good health. Sequencing was carried out using blood. Here the CDR3 DNA reads TGCAGTGGGGGTGGTAGTTGCCCTGAAGCTTTCTTT. Translation: CSGGGSCPEAFF.